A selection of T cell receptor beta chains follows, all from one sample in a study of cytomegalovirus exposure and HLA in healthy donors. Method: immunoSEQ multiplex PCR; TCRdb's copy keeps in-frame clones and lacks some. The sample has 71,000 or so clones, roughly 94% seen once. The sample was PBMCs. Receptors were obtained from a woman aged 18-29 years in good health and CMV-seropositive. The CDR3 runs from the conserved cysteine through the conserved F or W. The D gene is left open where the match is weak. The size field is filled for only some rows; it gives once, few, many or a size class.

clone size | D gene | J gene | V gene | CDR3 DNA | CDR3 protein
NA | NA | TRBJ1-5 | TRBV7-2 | TGTGCCAGCAGCTTACAGACAGGAACCGATCAGCCCCAGCATTTT | CASSLQTGTDQPQHF
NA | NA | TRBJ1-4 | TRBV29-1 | TGCAGCGTTATCGGGGGGGCTGGAAAACTGTTTTTT | CSVIGGAGKLFF
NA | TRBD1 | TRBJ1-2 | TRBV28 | TGTGCCAGCAGCCCCGGACAGGGTCTATCCTATGGCTACACCTTC | CASSPGQGLSYGYTF
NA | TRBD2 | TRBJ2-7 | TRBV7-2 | TGTGCCAGCGGGAGACTAGCGGGCGGCCCGTTATCCTACGAGCAGTACTTC | CASGRLAGGPLSYEQYF
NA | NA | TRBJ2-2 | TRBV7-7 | TGTGCCAGCAGCTTCACTGCCACGAACACCGGGGAGCTGTTTTTT | CASSFTATNTGELFF
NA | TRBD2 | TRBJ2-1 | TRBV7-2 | TGTGCCAGCAGCTCAGGGACTAGCGGGCCCTACAATGAGCAGTTCTTC | CASSSGTSGPYNEQFF
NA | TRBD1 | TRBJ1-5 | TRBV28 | TGTGCCAGCTCGGGACAGGGTTTGAGCAATCAGCCCCAGCATTTT | CASSGQGLSNQPQHF
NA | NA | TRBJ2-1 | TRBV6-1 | TGTGCCAGCAGTGAAGCGATAGTCGGGGGTGAGCAGTTCTTC | CASSEAIVGGEQFF
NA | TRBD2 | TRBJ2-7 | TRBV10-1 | TGCGCCAGCAAATCGCTTCGGGGACTCCGACTTGCGGGGGGGCTGTACGAGCAGTACTTC | CASKSLRGLRLAGGLYEQYF
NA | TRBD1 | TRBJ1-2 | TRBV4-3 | TGCGCCAGCAGCCGAGCCCCCCGGGACAGACTCTATGGCTACACCTTC | CASSRAPRDRLYGYTF
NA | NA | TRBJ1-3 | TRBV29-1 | TGCAGCGTGGACCACGGGGGGGAAAACACCATATATTTT | CSVDHGGENTIYF
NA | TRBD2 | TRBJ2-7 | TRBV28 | TGTGCCAGCAGTTTGGGAGGGACCTACGAGCAGTACTTC | CASSLGGTYEQYF
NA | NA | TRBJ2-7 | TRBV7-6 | TGTGCCAGCAGCTCGTCGATACAGGGTTCTCGGAACGAGCAGTACTTC | CASSSSIQGSRNEQYF
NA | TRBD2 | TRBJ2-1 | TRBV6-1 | TGTGCCAGCAGTGAAAGCACTAGCGGGGCCAGTGAGCAGTTCTTC | CASSESTSGASEQFF
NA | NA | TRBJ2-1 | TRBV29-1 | TGCAGCGGCCTAGGTGAGGGCGGCTACAATGAGCAGTTCTTC | CSGLGEGGYNEQFF
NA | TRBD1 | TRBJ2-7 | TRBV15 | TGTGCCACCAGCAGGGGACAGGCTACCTACGAGCAGTACTTC | CATSRGQATYEQYF
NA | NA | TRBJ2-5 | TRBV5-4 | TGTGCCAGCAGCTTCGGGAACTTTGAAGAGACCCAGTACTTC | CASSFGNFEETQYF
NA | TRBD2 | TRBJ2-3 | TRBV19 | TGTGCCAGTAGTATAGCGGGAGGCCGGGGTACGCAGTATTTT | CASSIAGGRGTQYF
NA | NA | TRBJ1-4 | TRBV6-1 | TGTGCCAGCGGTAGATCAGGGTCCAATGAAAAACTGTTTTTT | CASGRSGSNEKLFF
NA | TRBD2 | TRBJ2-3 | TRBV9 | TGTGCCAGCAGCGTAGTGGGGCGGGGGACTAGCGGCACAGATACGCAGTATTTT | CASSVVGRGTSGTDTQYF
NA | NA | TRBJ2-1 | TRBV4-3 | TGCGCCAGCAGCCAAGTGGCGTCCGGGGAGCAGTTCTTC | CASSQVASGEQFF
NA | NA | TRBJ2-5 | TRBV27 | TGTGCCAGCAAAATGAGGGCGCAAGAGACCCAGTACTTC | CASKMRAQETQYF
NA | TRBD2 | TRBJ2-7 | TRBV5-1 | TGCGCCAGCAGCTATAGCGGGGGGTTCGACGAGCAGTACTTC | CASSYSGGFDEQYF
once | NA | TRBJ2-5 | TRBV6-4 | TGTGCCAGCAGTGTCCCAGGGCCGACAGGCCAAGAGACCCAGTACTTC | CASSVPGPTGQETQYF
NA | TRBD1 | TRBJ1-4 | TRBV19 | TGTGCCAGTAGTATACAGGGGGCTGGTGAAAAACTGTTTTTT | CASSIQGAGEKLFF
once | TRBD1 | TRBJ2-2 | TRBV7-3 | TGTGCCAGCAGCCGGGACAGGGACACCGGGGAGCTGTTTTTT | CASSRDRDTGELFF
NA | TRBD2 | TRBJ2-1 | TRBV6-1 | TGTGCCAGCAGTGAAGAGTTATTGCAGGGACTAGCGGGAGTCGGTGAGCAGTTCTTC | CASSEELLQGLAGVGEQFF
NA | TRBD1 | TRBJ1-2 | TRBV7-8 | TGTGCCAGCAGCCCCGGACAGGACTATGGCTACACCTTC | CASSPGQDYGYTF
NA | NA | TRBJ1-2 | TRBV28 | TGTGCCAGCGCCGACCGGGGGTGGGGCTATGGCTACACCTTC | CASADRGWGYGYTF
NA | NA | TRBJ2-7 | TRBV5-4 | TGTGCCAGCAGCTATGGACAGAGCTCCTACGAGCAGTACTTC | CASSYGQSSYEQYF
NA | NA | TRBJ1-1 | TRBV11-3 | TGTGCCAGCAGCTTAGCACAGAACACTGAAGCTTTCTTT | CASSLAQNTEAFF
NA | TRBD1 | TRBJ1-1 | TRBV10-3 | TGTGCCAGCAGACAGGGTGAAGGCACGAACACTGAAGCTTTCTTT | CASRQGEGTNTEAFF
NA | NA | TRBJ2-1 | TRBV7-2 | TGTGCCAGCAGCCAGGCTGTGGGCTCATGGAATGAGCAGTTCTTC | CASSQAVGSWNEQFF
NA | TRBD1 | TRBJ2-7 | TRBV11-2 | TGTGCCAGCAGCCCTATTAACAGGGGGCTATCCACCTACGAGCAGTACTTC | CASSPINRGLSTYEQYF
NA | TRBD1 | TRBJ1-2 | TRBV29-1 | TGCAGCGTAGGACAGGTTACCTATGGCTACACCTTC | CSVGQVTYGYTF
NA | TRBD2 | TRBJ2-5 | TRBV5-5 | TGTGCCAGCAGCTTGGGACTAGCACAAGAGACCCAGTACTTC | CASSLGLAQETQYF
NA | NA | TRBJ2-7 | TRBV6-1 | TGTGCCAGCAGTCCATACTCCGGGACACTCTACGAGCAGTACTTC | CASSPYSGTLYEQYF
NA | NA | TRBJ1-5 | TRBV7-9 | TGTGCCAGCAGCACTAATAGCAATCAGCCCCAGCATTTT | CASSTNSNQPQHF
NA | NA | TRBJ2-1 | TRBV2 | TGTGCCAGCAGTGTTCTGAGAGACAATGAGCAGTTCTTC | CASSVLRDNEQFF
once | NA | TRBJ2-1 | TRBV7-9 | TGTGCCAGCAGCTTCTGGTTGGGGGCAGGGTACAATGAGCAGTTCTTC | CASSFWLGAGYNEQFF
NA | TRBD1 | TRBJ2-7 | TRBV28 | TGTGCCACCCGGTTGGGGACAGGGACCTACGAGCAGTACTTC | CATRLGTGTYEQYF
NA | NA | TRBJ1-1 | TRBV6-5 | TGTGCCAGCAGTTACCAGAATGTTATGAACACTGAAGCTTTCTTT | CASSYQNVMNTEAFF
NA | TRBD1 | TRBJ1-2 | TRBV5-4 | TGTGCCAGCAGCTTGGTATCAGGGGGCGAACTCTATGGCTACACCTTC | CASSLVSGGELYGYTF
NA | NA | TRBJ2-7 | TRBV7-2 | TGTGCCAGCAGCTTAGACCGGACAGTTCCCGAGCAGTACTTC | CASSLDRTVPEQYF
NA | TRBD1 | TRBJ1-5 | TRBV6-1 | TGTGCCAGCAGTGAGGGACAGGGTACTCAGCCCCAGCATTTT | CASSEGQGTQPQHF
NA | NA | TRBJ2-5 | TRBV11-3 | TGTGCCAGCAGCTTTCGAGCCGGAGACGAGACCCAGTACTTC | CASSFRAGDETQYF
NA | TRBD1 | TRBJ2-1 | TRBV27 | TGTGCCAGCAGTTTTCAAGGGGGCGGGTCCTACAATGAGCAGTTCTTC | CASSFQGGGSYNEQFF
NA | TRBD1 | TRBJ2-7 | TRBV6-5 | TGTGCCAGCAGTTCCGCGGACAGGGAGTACTTC | CASSSADREYF
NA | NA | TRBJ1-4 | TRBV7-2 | TGTGCCAGCAGCAGGAGTTCAACTAATGAAAAACTGTTTTTT | CASSRSSTNEKLFF
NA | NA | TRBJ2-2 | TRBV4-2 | TGTGCCAGCAGCCAGAGGGGACAGAACACCGGGGAGCTGTTTTTT | CASSQRGQNTGELFF
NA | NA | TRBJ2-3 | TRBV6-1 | TGTGCCAGCATGCGGACAAGCACAGATACGCAGTATTTT | CASMRTSTDTQYF